The T cell receptor beta chain described here comes from a study of blood T cell repertoires in COVID-19. Study details: Italy, Spain and the United States were the sources of the convalescent and acute COVID-19 samples. T cells, B-cell-depleted T cells, or PBMCs supplied cDNA or gDNA.

Original methodology: Nucleated cell number was recorded as an estimate derived from reference gene primer amplification. The data were produced by immunoSEQ multiplex PCR, yet TCRdb's version contains in-frame clones alone and is incomplete. For V, J and clone size, that table is used; D and trimming come from the DNA. There are over 200,000 clones in the sample; 92% occur only once, and 1% to 1.5% lies in the top ten. CDR1 is LGHDT, CDR2 YNNKEL, per germline (reference sequence). Trimming cost V 0 bases and J 3 bases; bases outside gene matches: 5. The CDR3 extends over 16 amino acids. This clonotype was sampled from a man in his thirties or forties with acute or convalescent COVID-19. Sequenced sample: peripheral blood. This chain connects TRBV3-1 (or the pseudogene TRBV3-2) to TRBJ1-5, with 7 nucleotides matching TRBD1. In DNA form, the CDR3 reads TGTGCCAGCAGCCAAGATGGAGGGGGCAACAATCAGCCCCAGCATTTT. It codes for CASSQDGGGNNQPQHF.